This entry concerns a single T cell receptor beta chain. This entry comes from a study of blood T cell repertoires in COVID-19. Background on the study: The United States, Italy and Spain provided the acute and convalescent COVID-19 samples.

Individuals drawn from 24 US areas were about 18 to 100 years old. In the 2 weeks before study entry, exposed participants met a COVID-19 case, which was PCR-confirmed or clinician-diagnosed. The CDR3 sequence is 17 residues long. Germline loops: CDR1 SGHDN, CDR2 FVKESK. The trim removed 0 bases at V and 4 bases at J, leaving 4 bases unmatched. In the study's own analysis: Reference gene primer amplification in the assay estimated nucleated cell counts. Repertoires were generated with immunoSEQ multiplex PCR, while TCRdb's copy carries only in-frame clones and drops some. V and J calls and clone size are copied from that table; D and trimming were computed from the DNA. The sample shows about 300,000 clones, under 90% of them seen only once.

The sample comprised PBMCs or T cells enriched from blood (not recorded which). V gene TRBV14 combines with J gene TRBJ2-4; 12 bases are shared with TRBD2. The clonotype comes from a woman between 45 and 65 years old who had been exposed to COVID-19. For the CDR3, the DNA is TGTGCCAGCAGCCAAGAAACTAGCGGGGGGAAGAAAAACATTCAGTACTTC. Translation gives CASSQETSGGKKNIQYF.